Shown below are 3 T cell receptor beta chains from a single sample sequenced in a study of blood T cells in healthy people across ages. Together with a sample-barcoded 5' primer, a J-beta primer mix was included in a second PCR lasting roughly 6 to 12 cycles. Each CDR3 protein is one row after TCRdb ran MiXCR on the 5' RACE reads. The table includes about 680,000 distinct CDR3 sequences, roughly 50% detected once. What was sequenced was blood. Source of these receptors: a woman in her sixties or seventies in good health.

The chain has TRBV28 and TRBJ1-2; D is unresolved. The CDR3 totals 16 residues. The V and J ends lost 3 bases and 0 bases respectively, with 14 bases between them. Germline V lookup: CDR1 MDHEN, CDR2 SYDVKM. The CDR3 sequence is CASSFPATLSNYGYTF. For the CDR3, the DNA is TGTGCCAGCAGTTTCCCGGCAACCCTCTCTAACTATGGCTACACCTTC.

The chain combines TRBV28 with TRBJ2-3; 7 bases match TRBD2. The CDR3 is made up of 16 amino acids. Unmatched junction bases numbered 6, after V lost 3 bases and J lost 0 bases. CDR1 is MDHEN and CDR2 is SYDVKM in the germline V gene. The CDR3 region has the DNA TGTGCCAGCAGTTTTCTTACTAGCGAGAGCACAGATACGCAGTATTTT. Encoded protein: CASSFLTSESTDTQYF.

This chain uses TRBV20-1 with TRBJ2-5; weak D call: TRBD2 (5 bases). Trimming stripped 1 base from V and 11 bases from J, with 26 bases between. The CDR3 runs to 16 residues. CDR1 and CDR2 from the germline V gene are DFQATT and SNEGSKA (reference sequence). The CDR3 here is CSARVGSSRNYNEQYF. CDR3 in DNA: TGCAGTGCTAGAGTTGGGTCTAGCAGAAACTACAATGAGCAGTACTTC.